These 18 T cell receptor beta chains share one sample of origin, sequenced in a study of blood T cells in healthy people across ages. The second PCR ran roughly 7 to 11 cycles with a sample-barcoded 5' primer and J-beta primers. From the 5' RACE reads, TCRdb called clonotypes with MiXCR, one entry per CDR3 protein. The table includes some 1.4 million distinct CDR3 sequences, about 43% detected once. Material: blood. Receptors originate from a woman aged 18-29 years in good health.

CDR3 sequence: CASGFSAGGRQETQYF. CDR3 sequence (DNA): TGTGCTAGTGGTTTCTCCGCCGGGGGGCGGCAAGAGACCCAGTACTTC. The rearrangement links TRBV12-5 to TRBJ2-5, with D perhaps matching TRBD2 (7 bases). The CDR3 extends over 16 amino acids. CDR1 is LGHNT and CDR2 is FRNRAP in the germline V gene. V was clipped by 3 bases and J by 2 bases, with 16 bases between them.

In this sample, this clonotype turned up a few times. The chain employs TRBV14 and TRBJ1-5; a possible D gene is TRBD1 (6 bases). Germline assignment: CDR1 SGHDN and CDR2 FVKESK. The CDR3 sequence is 13 residues long. Trimming shortened V by 5 bases and J by 4 bases, and 9 bases separated the two germline ends. CDR3: CASSATGNQPQHF. In DNA form, the CDR3 reads TGTGCCAGCAGCGCGACAGGAAATCAGCCCCAGCATTTT. Full variable domain (rest looked up from reference TRBV14 and TRBJ1-5): EAGVTQFPSHSVIEKGQTVTLRCDPISGHDNLYWYRRVMGKEIKFLLHFVKESKQDESGMPNNRFLAERTGGTYSTLKVQPAELEDSGVYFCASSATGNQPQHFGDGTRLSIL.

This chain uses TRBV12-3 or TRBV12-4 with TRBJ2-7; unclear D gene. With 7 bases removed from V and 6 bases from J, the gap between germline ends came to 19 bases. The CDR3 is 14 residues long. CDR3 coding DNA: TGTGCCAGCACCCTTACCTATCAAATCGGCGAGCAGTACTTC. Residues: CASTLTYQIGEQYF.

This clonotype has at least ten counts. The chain joins TRBV4-2 to TRBJ2-3; 10 bases are shared with TRBD2. CDR3 length: 16 residues. Germline V gene data show CDR1 as LGHNA and CDR2 as YNFKEQ. The ends lost 0 bases at V and 5 bases at J; junction bases unmatched: 5. As DNA, the CDR3 is TGTGCCAGCAGCCAAGAAAGCGGGGGGGCCAAAGATACGCAGTATTTT. It encodes CASSQESGGAKDTQYF.

This clonotype was seen a handful of times. The chain joins TRBV6-1 to TRBJ2-2; TRBD2 is a possible D gene (6 bases). The CDR3 is 16 residues long. In germline, CDR1 is MNHNS, CDR2 SASEGT. With 5 bases removed from V and 2 bases from J, the gap between germline ends came to 15 bases. The CDR3 DNA reads as TGTGCCAGCAGTTTAGCGGCGGGTGTTAACACCGGGGAGCTGTTTTTT. Translated: CASSLAAGVNTGELFF.

V gene TRBV12-5 combines with J gene TRBJ2-2; 8 nucleotides agree with TRBD1. Losses at the gene ends were 3 bases for V and 6 bases for J; bases not matched to a gene: 9. The germline V gene encodes CDR1 LGHNT and CDR2 FRNRAP. The CDR3 has 16 amino acids. CDR3 nucleotide sequence: TGTGCTAGTGGTTTAGGGACAGGAGGAGGGGCCGGGGAGCTGTTTTTT. Its translation is CASGLGTGGGAGELFF.

Only a few counts were recorded for this clonotype. This chain joins TRBV29-1 and TRBJ1-1, with 8 positions matching TRBD1. The CDR3 sequence is 10 residues long. The J segment lost 8 bases and the V segment lost 7 bases, leaving 3 bases of the junction unmatched. Germline CDR1 SQVTM, CDR2 ANQGSEA. CDR3 sequence reads: CSARQGEAFF. The CDR3 DNA reads TGCAGCGCCCGACAGGGGGAAGCTTTCTTT.

Only a few counts were recorded for this clonotype. This chain connects TRBV12-3 or TRBV12-4 to TRBJ2-7; 7 nucleotides agree with TRBD1. V lost 4 bases to trimming and J lost 4 bases; unmatched junction nucleotides: 7. The CDR3 runs to 14 residues. CDR3 DNA sequence: TGTGCCAGCAGTTCCGGACAGGCCTCGTACGAGCAGTACTTC. Its protein is CASSSGQASYEQYF.

The chain uses TRBV7-2 and TRBJ2-2, with D maybe TRBD1 (6 bases). Germline assignment: CDR1 SGHTA and CDR2 FQGNSA. The length of the CDR3 is 15 residues. Trimming took off 4 bases at V and 5 bases at J, with 14 bases between the two ends. Here the CDR3 reads CASSSSGARTGELFF. CDR3 nucleotide sequence: TGTGCCAGCAGCTCCTCAGGGGCACGAACCGGGGAGCTGTTTTTT.

The V and J genes are TRBV6-6 and TRBJ1-3; D is possibly TRBD1 (5 bases). The CDR3 totals 16 residues. V shed 11 bases and J shed 0 bases, with 20 bases lying between them. CDR1 and CDR2 (germline): MNHNY, SVGAGI (reference sequence). The CDR3 coding sequence is TGTGCCGTATCATTAGGAGGGGTGTTCTCTGGAAACACCATATATTTT. It translates to CAVSLGGVFSGNTIYF.

The chain's CDR3 is CASSPGQGPAYEQYF. In nucleotides, the CDR3 is TGTGCCAGCAGTCCCGGACAGGGGCCCGCCTACGAGCAGTACTTC. The rearrangement links TRBV11-2 to TRBJ2-7; TRBD1 matches at 9 bases. J gave up 2 bases and V 6 bases, and 8 bases lay outside the gene matches. CDR3 length: 15 amino acids. Germline CDR1 and CDR2: SGHAT and FQNNGV.

This sequence joins TRBV28 and TRBJ2-7, with 11 bases that match TRBD1. The last part of the DNA fits TRBJ2-5 better; the J call may be wrong. The CDR3 sequence is 15 residues long. CDR1 and CDR2 from the germline V gene are MDHEN and SYDVKM. The CDR3 sequence is CASSLRGTGGETQYF. The CDR3 DNA reads as TGTGCCAGCAGTTTAAGAGGGACAGGGGGGGAGACCCAGTACTTC.

This chain links TRBV7-9 with TRBJ2-2; 9 bases are shared with TRBD2. Germline assignment: CDR1 SEHNR and CDR2 FQNEAQ (reference sequence). Trimming removed 5 bases from V and 1 base from J; junction bases left unmatched: 5. This CDR3 region has 16 residues. CDR3 sequence (DNA): TGTGCCAGCAGCCTTGTAGCGGGAGAGAACACCGGGGAGCTGTTTTTT. Its protein is CASSLVAGENTGELFF.

This clonotype was picked up a small number of times. CDR3 in amino acids: CASSFLGTSGNEQYF. Here the CDR3 DNA reads TGTGCCAGCAGCTTTTTGGGGACTAGCGGTAACGAGCAGTACTTC. This chain joins TRBV13 and TRBJ2-7; the match to TRBD2 covers 11 bases. The CDR3 is 15 residues long. CDR1 is PRHDT, CDR2 FYEKMQ, per germline (reference sequence). V lost 3 bases to trimming and J lost 5 bases; unmatched junction nucleotides: 6.

This clonotype has ten or more counts. The chain recombines TRBV29-1 with TRBJ2-1; 10 positions match TRBD2. Germline CDR1 and CDR2: SQVTM and ANQGSEA. The length of the CDR3 is 14 residues. The V segment lost 2 bases and the J segment 9 bases; nucleotides outside the gene matches: 7. CDR3 coding DNA: TGCAGCGTTGAACTAGCGGGAGTTAGTGGTGAGCAGTTCTTC. Translation: CSVELAGVSGEQFF.

The chain combines TRBV20-1 with TRBJ2-5; 7 bases are a match to TRBD2. This CDR3 has 13 amino acids. V trimming: 3 bases; J trimming: 3 bases; junction bases outside the gene matches: 4. The germline gives CDR1 DFQATT, CDR2 SNEGSKA (reference sequence). The CDR3 DNA reads as TGCAGTGCTAGCGGGAGGAAAGAAGAGACCCAGTACTTC. As protein: CSASGRKEETQYF.

This clonotype was counted a few times. The V and J genes are TRBV20-1 and TRBJ1-2; 7 bases are shared with TRBD1. This CDR3 has 16 amino acids. The V gene end was trimmed by 3 bases and the J gene end by 4 bases; junction bases not matched to a gene: 14. Germline-derived CDR1 and CDR2 are DFQATT and SNEGSKA (reference sequence). The CDR3 region has the DNA TGCAGTGCTAGTCTGACCCGGACAGGCGGTCGCTATGGCTACACCTTC. It translates to CSASLTRTGGRYGYTF.

This rearrangement joins TRBV9 to TRBJ2-2, with 7 bases lining up with TRBD2. Losses at the gene ends were 0 bases for V and 3 bases for J; bases not matched to a gene: 5. The CDR3 sequence is 16 residues long. Germline CDR1 reads SGDLS; CDR2 reads YYNGEE. The CDR3 is CASSVALAVYTGELFF. In DNA form, the CDR3 reads TGTGCCAGCAGCGTAGCCCTAGCGGTGTACACCGGGGAGCTGTTTTTT.